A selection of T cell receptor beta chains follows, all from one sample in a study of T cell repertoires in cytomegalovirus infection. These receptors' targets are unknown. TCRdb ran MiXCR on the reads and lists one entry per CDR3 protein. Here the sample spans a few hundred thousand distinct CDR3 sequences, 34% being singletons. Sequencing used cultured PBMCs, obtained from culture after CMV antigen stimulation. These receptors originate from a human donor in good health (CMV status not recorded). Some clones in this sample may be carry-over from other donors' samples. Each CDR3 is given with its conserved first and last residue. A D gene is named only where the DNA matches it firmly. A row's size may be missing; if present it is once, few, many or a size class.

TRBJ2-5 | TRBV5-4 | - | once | CASNQYGWETQYF | TGTGCCAGCAACCAATACGGCTGGGAGACCCAGTACTTC
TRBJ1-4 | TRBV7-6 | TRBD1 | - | CASSRDRGTKEKLFF | TGTGCCAGCAGTCGGGACAGGGGGACTAAAGAAAAACTGTTTTTT
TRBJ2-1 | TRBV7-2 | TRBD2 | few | CASSLALLAGAYNEQFF | TGTGCCAGCAGCTTAGCTCTCCTAGCGGGTGCTTACAATGAGCAGTTCTTC
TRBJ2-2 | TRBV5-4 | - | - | CASSSSGRLFTGELFF | TGTGCCAGCAGCTCGTCAGGTCGGCTTTTTACCGGGGAGCTGTTTTTT
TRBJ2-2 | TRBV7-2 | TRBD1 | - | CASRHPTGENTGELFF | TGTGCCAGCAGGCATCCAACAGGGGAGAACACCGGGGAGCTGTTTTTT
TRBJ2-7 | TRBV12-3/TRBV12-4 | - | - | CASSLGGVTYEQYF | TGTGCCAGCAGTTTAGGCGGGGTAACCTACGAGCAGTACTTC
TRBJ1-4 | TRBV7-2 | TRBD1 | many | CASKQGQAGTTNEKLFF | TGTGCCAGCAAACAAGGACAGGCAGGAACAACTAATGAAAAACTGTTTTTT
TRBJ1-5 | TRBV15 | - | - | CATSSIGRSDQPQHF | TGTGCCACCAGCAGTATCGGACGTTCCGATCAGCCCCAGCATTTT
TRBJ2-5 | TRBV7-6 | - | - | CASSLRGSTETQYF | TGTGCCAGCAGCTTAAGGGGGAGTACGGAGACCCAGTACTTC
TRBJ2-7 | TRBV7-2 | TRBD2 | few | CASSLDPAGGVYRYEQYF | TGTGCCAGCAGCTTAGATCCGGCGGGAGGGGTTTATAGGTACGAGCAGTACTTC
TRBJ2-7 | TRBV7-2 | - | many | CASSLASSESSYEQYF | TGTGCCAGCAGCTTAGCGTCCAGCGAGAGCTCCTACGAGCAGTACTTC
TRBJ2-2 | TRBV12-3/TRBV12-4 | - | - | CASSFQGALAGELFF | TGTGCCAGCAGTTTTCAGGGAGCCTTGGCCGGGGAGCTGTTTTTT
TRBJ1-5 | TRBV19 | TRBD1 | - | CASILGRQGGNQPQHF | TGTGCCAGTATCCTCGGCCGACAGGGAGGTAATCAGCCCCAGCATTTT
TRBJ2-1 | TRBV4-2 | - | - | CASSQEGAGYNEQFF | TGTGCCAGCAGCCAAGAAGGGGCTGGATACAATGAGCAGTTCTTC
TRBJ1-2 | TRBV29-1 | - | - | CSVEMMGARGYTF | TGCAGCGTTGAAATGATGGGGGCGCGTGGCTACACCTTC
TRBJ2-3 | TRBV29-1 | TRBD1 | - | CSVNDRGRADTQYF | TGCAGCGTTAATGACAGGGGGCGCGCAGATACGCAGTATTTT
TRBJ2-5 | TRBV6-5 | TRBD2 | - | CASSYGRGDQETQYF | TGTGCCAGCAGTTACGGACGGGGGGACCAAGAGACCCAGTACTTC
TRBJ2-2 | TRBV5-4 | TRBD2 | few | CASSWGGLANTGELFF | TGTGCCAGCAGCTGGGGGGGACTCGCGAACACCGGGGAGCTGTTTTTT